In its sample, the clone carrying this T cell receptor (beta chain) was seen once. The data belong to a study of blood T cell repertoires in COVID-19. Authors' processing steps: Reference gene primer amplification gave nucleated cell count estimates. Libraries were prepared by immunoSEQ multiplex PCR; TCRdb keeps only in-frame clonotypes and omits some of them. The V and J calls and clone size were taken over from that table, and D and trimming were inferred from the DNA. The sample carries 70,000 or so clones, more than 75% recorded once. The germline V gene has CDR1 DFQATT and CDR2 SNEGSKA (reference sequence). V lost 6 bases and J lost 4; bases outside the gene matches: 13. This CDR3 contains 15 residues.

This clonotype was sampled from a human donor in a cohort sampled during active COVID-19. The source material was peripheral blood. The chain carries TRBV20-1 and TRBJ2-5, with 8 bases lining up with TRBD2. CDR3 amino acids: CSASRGAGVSETQYF. The CDR3 DNA sequence: TGCAGTGCCAGTAGGGGAGCGGGAGTCTCAGAGACCCAGTACTTC.